One and the same sample provided the 17 T cell receptor beta chains below, sequenced in a study of blood T cell repertoires in COVID-19 (dated by TCRdb to about 2020). Libraries were prepared through the immunoSEQ multiplex PCR assay. The table comes from immuneACCESS by way of TCRdb, which keeps in-frame sequences with V and J called. Part of the clones is missing from these tables; in studies checked, under half for an unresolved V gene and the rest for unknown reasons. The sample contains under 450,000 clones, about 90% of them found a single time. In total, the top ten clones hold approximately 1.2% of the sample. The sample was PBMCs or T cells enriched from blood (not recorded which). The receptors stem from a man aged 30-40 years who had recovered from COVID-19.

A single count supports this clone. V and J are TRBV5-4 and TRBJ2-5; the D gene is possibly TRBD2 (5 bases). Germline-derived CDR1 and CDR2 are SGHNT and YYREEE (reference sequence). Deletions cut 4 bases from V and 4 bases from J, with 17 bases between. The CDR3 is 15 residues long. The CDR3 is CASSPSLGGSETQYF. The CDR3 coding sequence is TGTGCCAGCAGCCCGAGCCTCGGAGGCTCAGAGACCCAGTACTTC.

The genes are TRBV4-1 and TRBJ2-5; D gene unclear. The CDR3 spans 14 residues. V lost 4 bases to trimming and J lost 3 bases, with 12 bases between them. Germline CDR1 is MGHRA and CDR2 is YSYEKL. Here the CDR3 reads CASSPLDGEETQYF. The CDR3 region has the DNA TGCGCCAGCAGCCCCTTAGACGGAGAAGAGACCCAGTACTTC.

Notes on this clone: One junction end does not reproduce the germline sequence, and a read error may be involved. The chain recombines TRBV7-2 with TRBJ2-7, with 7 bases identical to TRBD1. Germline lookup yields CDR1 SGHTA and CDR2 FQGNSA. The CDR3 sequence is 16 residues long. The CDR3 loop is CASTLGPGTESYEQYF. CDR3 in DNA: TGTGCCAGCACCTTAGGTCCCGGGACAGAGTCCTACGAGCAGTACTTC.

The rearrangement uses TRBV18 and TRBJ2-5, with 12 bases aligning to TRBD2. Germline V gene data show CDR1 as KGHSH and CDR2 as LQKENI. V gave up 3 bases and J gave up 2 bases; unmatched junction bases: 1. The CDR3 runs to 15 residues. CDR3 DNA sequence: TGTGCCAGCTCACCGACTAGCGGGGGTCAAGAGACCCAGTACTTC. Translated: CASSPTSGGQETQYF. The whole variable domain, filled in from reference TRBV18 and TRBJ2-5, reads NAGVMQNPRHLVRRRGQEARLRCSPMKGHSHVYWYRQLPEEGLKFMVYLQKENIIDESGMPKERFSAEFPKEGPSILRIQQVVRGDSAAYFCASSPTSGGQETQYFGPGTRLLVL.

This sequence joins TRBV18 and TRBJ1-3; D might be TRBD1 (6 bases). The CDR3 totals 17 residues. Germline-derived CDR1 and CDR2 are KGHSH and LQKENI. With 0 bases removed from V and 0 bases from J, the gap between germline ends came to 12 bases. CDR3 in amino acids: CASSPPQGVHSGNTIYF. For the CDR3, the DNA is TGTGCCAGCTCACCACCACAGGGAGTTCACTCTGGAAACACCATATATTTT.

In DNA form, the CDR3 reads TGTGCCAGCAGGAGGGGACAGTACAATGAGCAGTTCTTC. As protein: CASRRGQYNEQFF. The rearrangement joins TRBV6-5 to TRBJ2-1; 7 bases are a match to TRBD1. The germline gives CDR1 MNHEY, CDR2 SVGAGI. The CDR3 runs 13 residues. The V gene end was trimmed by 6 bases and the J gene end by 4 bases; junction bases not matched to a gene: 3.

The rearrangement uses TRBV18 and TRBJ1-2; tentative D call: TRBD1 (6 bases). Trimming took 3 bases from V and 5 from J, leaving 16 bases between them. This CDR3 is built from 15 residues. Germline CDR1 is KGHSH and CDR2 is LQKENI. CDR3 residues: CASSPDRTTSYGYTF. In DNA form, the CDR3 reads TGTGCCAGCTCACCGGACAGAACCACATCTTATGGCTACACCTTC.

This clone showed up just a few times. This sequence joins TRBV10-1 and TRBJ2-7, with 7 nucleotides matching TRBD1. Per germline, CDR1 WNHNN and CDR2 SYGVQD (reference sequence). The trim removed 3 bases at V and 0 bases at J, leaving 5 bases unmatched. The length of the CDR3 is 15 residues. The DNA for the CDR3 is TGCGCCAGCAGTGAAGGGGCAGGGGGCTCCTACGAGCAGTACTTC. It codes for CASSEGAGGSYEQYF.

This chain joins TRBV30 and TRBJ1-3, with D uncertain. Germline CDR1 and CDR2: GTSNPN and SVGIG (reference sequence). With 0 bases removed from V and 1 base from J, the gap between germline ends came to 4 bases. The CDR3 has 13 residues. The CDR3 coding sequence is TGTGCCTGGAGTGTCCAATCTGGAAACACCATATATTTT. This gives the protein CAWSVQSGNTIYF.

J is TRBJ1-6 and V is TRBV3-1 (or the pseudogene TRBV3-2); the match to TRBD1 covers 9 bases. This CDR3 is 14 amino acids long. Germline values: CDR1 LGHDT, CDR2 YNNKEL (reference sequence). The trim removed 4 bases at V and 10 bases at J, leaving 5 bases unmatched. In DNA form, the CDR3 reads TGTGCCAGCAGCCTCGGGACAGGGAAGTCACCCCTCCACTTT. Its protein product is CASSLGTGKSPLHF.

The rearrangement uses TRBV19 and TRBJ1-2, with D maybe TRBD1 (6 bases). Trimming took 4 bases from V and 9 from J, leaving 15 bases between them. The CDR3 has 13 residues. Germline V gene sequence: CDR1 LNHDA, CDR2 SQIVND (reference sequence). CDR3 sequence: CASSNADRMSYTF. CDR3 DNA sequence: TGTGCCAGTAGTAATGCGGACAGAATGAGCTACACCTTC. Full variable domain (remainder filled in from reference TRBV19 and TRBJ1-2): DGGITQSPKYLFRKEGQNVTLSCEQNLNHDAMYWYRQDPGQGLRLIYYSQIVNDFQKGDIAEGYSVSREKKESFPLTVTSAQKNPTAFYLCASSNADRMSYTFGSGTRLTVV.

The chain uses TRBV4-2 and TRBJ1-3; 9 nucleotides agree with TRBD1. The CDR3 totals 16 residues. With V trimmed by 1 base and J by 3 bases, 4 bases remained unmatched. The germline CDR1 and CDR2 sequences are LGHNA and YNFKEQ. This CDR3 is CASSQAQGASGNTIYF. The DNA for the CDR3 is TGTGCCAGCAGCCAAGCACAGGGGGCGAGTGGAAACACCATATATTTT.

This clone has just one count. CDR3 region: CASSLLERGEKLFF. The CDR3 DNA is TGTGCCAGCAGTCTCCTCGAACGGGGGGAAAAACTGTTTTTT. The gene calls are TRBV6-2 or TRBV6-3 and TRBJ1-4; TRBD1 might be the D (5 bases). Per the germline V gene, CDR1 is MNHEY and CDR2 is SVGEGT. CDR3 size: 14 residues. V was cut by 5 bases and J by 8 bases, with 15 bases left in between.

Worth noting for this clone: A junction end diverges from the germline sequence, so it may reflect a read error. CDR3 bases: TGTGCTAGTAGGGCAGGGAATAATCAGCCCCAGCATTTT. Its translation is CASRAGNNQPQHF. V is TRBV19 and J is TRBJ1-5; D possibly corresponds to TRBD1 (5 bases). This CDR3 comprises 13 residues. Germline CDR1 LNHDA, CDR2 SQIVND (reference sequence).

The V call is TRBV5-1, the J call TRBJ1-6; D is ambiguous. V gave up 1 base and J gave up 6 bases, with 5 bases separating them. CDR1 SGHRS and CDR2 YFSETQ come from the germline V gene. The CDR3 is made up of 13 amino acids. CDR3 sequence reads: CASSLTSNSPLHF. The CDR3 DNA is TGCGCCAGCAGCTTGACCAGTAATTCACCCCTCCACTTT.

This chain connects TRBV3-1 (or the pseudogene TRBV3-2) to TRBJ2-2; 12 bases agree with TRBD2. Trimming removed 2 bases from V and 6 bases from J; junction bases left unmatched: 7. The CDR3 sequence is 17 residues long. Germline values: CDR1 LGHDT, CDR2 YNNKEL (reference sequence). The CDR3 here is CASSQQGLAGTSGELFF. CDR3 DNA sequence: TGTGCCAGCAGCCAACAAGGACTAGCGGGAACTTCCGGGGAGCTGTTTTTT.

The chain links TRBV5-1 to TRBJ2-5; D unclear. Trimming took 1 base from V and 3 from J, leaving 7 bases between them. Germline CDR1 is SGHRS and CDR2 is YFSETQ. The length of the CDR3 is 13 residues. CDR3 in DNA: TGCGCCAGCAGCTTGCCTACAGAAGAGACCCAGTACTTC. Translated: CASSLPTEETQYF.